This TCR beta chain derives from a study of CXCR3-negative and CXCR3-positive naive CD8 T cells. As for this clonotype: Antigen unknown.

Notes on the study in general: Expression of CXCR3 was partially reduced after cryopreservation, and fresh PBMCs were used in most assays. Naive subsets had comparable surface CD5, so TRB CDR3 properties gauged TCR strength.

Researchers prepared the TRB cDNA libraries using 5' RACE with UMI labels. For each CDR3 protein, TCRdb gives one entry from its re-call of the 5' RACE reads, without DNA. Here the sample table reports tens of thousands of distinct CDR3 sequences. Germline-derived CDR1 and CDR2 are SQVTM and ANQGSEA. The CDR3 is 12 amino acids. The J gene is TRBJ2-7, the V gene TRBV29-1; TCRdb's D gene call, TRBD1, goes unchecked for lack of DNA. Sequencing was done on a sample of naive CXCR3- CD8+ T cells from blood. This sample's subset: CD45RO-CCR7+CD27+CD95- naive CD8+ T cells lacking CXCR3 (TNR3-). The clonotype comes from a human donor in good health. Some clones in this sample may be carry-over from other donors' samples. The CDR3: CSVEMGQSRQYF.